This T cell receptor (beta chain) was documented in a study of blood T cell repertoires in COVID-19. Generated by immunoSEQ multiplex PCR, the TCRdb table keeps only in-frame clones and is missing some. The sample has 250,000 or so clones; about nine tenths are singletons. Regarding this clone: The sample has other DNA sequences that encode this CDR3 too.

Germline V gene sequence: CDR1 MGHRA, CDR2 YSYEKL. With 1 base clipped from V and 8 bases from J, the junction kept 3 bases outside the gene matches. The CDR3 is 13 residues long. V gene TRBV4-1 combines with J gene TRBJ1-2; 8 nucleotides match TRBD1. The TCR sequence derives from a man aged 35-49 years with active or convalescent COVID-19. The sequencing input was peripheral blood. The CDR3 sequence: CASSQGTGKGYTF. In nucleotides, the CDR3 is TGCGCCAGCAGCCAAGGGACAGGGAAAGGCTACACCTTC.